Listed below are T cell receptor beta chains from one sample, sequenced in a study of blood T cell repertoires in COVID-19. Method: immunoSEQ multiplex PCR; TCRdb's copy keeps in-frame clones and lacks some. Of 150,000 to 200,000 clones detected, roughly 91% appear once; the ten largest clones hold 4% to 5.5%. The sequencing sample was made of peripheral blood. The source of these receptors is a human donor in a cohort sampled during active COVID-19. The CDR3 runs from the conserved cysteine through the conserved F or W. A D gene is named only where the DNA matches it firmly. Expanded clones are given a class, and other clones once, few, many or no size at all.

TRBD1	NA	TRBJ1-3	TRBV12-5	TGTGCTAGTGGTCCCCACAGGGGGCCCGGAAACACCATATATTTT	CASGPHRGPGNTIYF
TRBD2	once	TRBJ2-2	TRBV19	TGTGCCAGTAGTAAACGACTAGCGGGGATTATAAGCACCGGGGAGCTGTTTTTT	CASSKRLAGIISTGELFF
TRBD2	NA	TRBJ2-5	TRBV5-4	TGTGCCAGCAGCCCGGGACTAGCGGGGACCCAAGAGACCCAGTACTTC	CASSPGLAGTQETQYF
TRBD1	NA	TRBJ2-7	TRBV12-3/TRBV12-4	TGTGCCAGTACAGGGGGAGAAACCTACGAGCAGTACTTC	CASTGGETYEQYF
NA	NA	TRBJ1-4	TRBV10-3	TGTGCCATCAGTGCGGCGGGGGAGGGCGCGGTGGAAAAACTGTTTTTT	CAISAAGEGAVEKLFF
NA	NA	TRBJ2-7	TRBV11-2	TGTGCCAGCAGCTCGACTAGAGCCTACGAGCAGTACTTC	CASSSTRAYEQYF
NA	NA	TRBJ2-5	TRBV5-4	TGTGCCAGCAGCCCCGGGTGGACATCCTCACCTCGCCAAGAGACCCAGTACTTC	CASSPGWTSSPRQETQYF
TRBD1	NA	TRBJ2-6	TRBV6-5	TGTGCCAGCAGTAACAGGGGCCCCGGGGCCAACGTCCTGACTTTC	CASSNRGPGANVLTF
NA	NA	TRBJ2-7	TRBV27	TGTGCCAGCAAAGGGGCGGAAATAGGGTCCTACGAGCAGTACTTC	CASKGAEIGSYEQYF
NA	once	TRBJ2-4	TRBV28	TGTGCCAGCAGGGGACAAGGGGGACAAGCCAAAAACATTCAGTACTTC	CASRGQGGQAKNIQYF
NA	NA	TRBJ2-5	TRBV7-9	TGTGCCAGCAGCCGATCAGGGGGGTATCAAGAGACCCAGTACTTC	CASSRSGGYQETQYF
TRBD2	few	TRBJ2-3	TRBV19	TGTGCCAGTAGTAGGGGACTAGCGGGGGGCACAGATACGCAGTATTTT	CASSRGLAGGTDTQYF
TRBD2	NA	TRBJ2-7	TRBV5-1	TGCGCCAGCAGCTTGGAGCGGGGCTCCTACGAGCAGTACTTC	CASSLERGSYEQYF
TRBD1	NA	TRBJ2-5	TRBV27	TGTGCCAGCATTTTCCCATCCGACAGGGGGCGTGTAGAAGAGACCCAGTACTTC	CASIFPSDRGRVEETQYF
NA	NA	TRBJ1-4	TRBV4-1	TGCGCCAGCAGCCAAACTGAGGGCGAAAAACTGTTTTTT	CASSQTEGEKLFF
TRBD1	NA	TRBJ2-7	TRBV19	TGTGCCAGTAGTGTAACCGGGACAGGCTCCTACGAGCAGTACTTC	CASSVTGTGSYEQYF
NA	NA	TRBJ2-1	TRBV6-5	TGTGCCAGCAACCAGTTCAATGAGCAGTTCTTC	CASNQFNEQFF
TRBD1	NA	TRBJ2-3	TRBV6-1	TGTGCCAGCAGTGAAGCGCAGGGGGCGTCCCTTAGCACAGATACGCAGTATTTT	CASSEAQGASLSTDTQYF
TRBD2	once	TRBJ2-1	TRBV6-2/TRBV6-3	TGTGCCAGCAGTTATAAGGGTTTAGCGGGGTTTGAGCAGTTCTTC	CASSYKGLAGFEQFF
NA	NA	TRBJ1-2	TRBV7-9	TGTGCCAGCAGCCCCCGTCTCGACAGGAATGGCTACACCTTC	CASSPRLDRNGYTF
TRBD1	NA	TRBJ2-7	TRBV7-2	TGTGCCAGCAGCTTATCTGGGACAGACCCCTACGAGCAGTACTTC	CASSLSGTDPYEQYF
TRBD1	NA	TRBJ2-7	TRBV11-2	TGTGCCAGCAGCTTAGGGGGACAGGGGGCCGAGCAGTACTTC	CASSLGGQGAEQYF
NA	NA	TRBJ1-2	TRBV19	TGTGCCAGTAGTATTGTAGGGGCCGCAAGTAACTATGGCTACACCTTC	CASSIVGAASNYGYTF
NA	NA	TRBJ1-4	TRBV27	TGTGCCAGCAGTGGGCAGGCTAGCGGAAAACTGTTTTTT	CASSGQASGKLFF